Below, one T cell receptor beta chain is given with its context. Original analysis: Amplification from reference gene primers served as the basis for estimated nucleated cell counts. Assay used: immunoSEQ multiplex PCR; TCRdb lists only in-frame clones, some missing. V and J calls and clone size follow that table, whereas D and trimming were derived from the DNA. Altogether around 190,000 clones are present, roughly 90% being singletons, with the ten largest covering 20%. This sample was taken from a study of blood T cell repertoires in COVID-19. The CDR3 loop spans 13 amino acids. Per the germline V gene, CDR1 is WNHNN and CDR2 is SYGVQD (reference sequence). The V end lost 3 bases, the J end lost 3 bases, and 8 bases lay between the germline ends.

The chain combines TRBV10-1 with TRBJ1-2, with no clear D. The specimen was peripheral blood. The receptor was derived from a man between 65 and 85 years old with active or convalescent COVID-19. The CDR3: CASSEAMDYGYTF. The CDR3, as DNA: TGCGCCAGCAGTGAAGCGATGGACTATGGCTACACCTTC.